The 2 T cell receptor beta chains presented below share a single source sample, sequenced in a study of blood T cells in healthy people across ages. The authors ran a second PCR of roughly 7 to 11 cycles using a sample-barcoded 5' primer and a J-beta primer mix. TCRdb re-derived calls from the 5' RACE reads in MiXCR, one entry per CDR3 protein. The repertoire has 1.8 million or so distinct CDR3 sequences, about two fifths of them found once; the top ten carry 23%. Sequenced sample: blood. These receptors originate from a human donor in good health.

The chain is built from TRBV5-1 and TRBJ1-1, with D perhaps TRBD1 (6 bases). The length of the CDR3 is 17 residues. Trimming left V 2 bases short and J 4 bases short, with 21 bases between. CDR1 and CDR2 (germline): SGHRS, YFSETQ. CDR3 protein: CASSLAALGGAGTEAFF. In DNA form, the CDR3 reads TGCGCCAGCAGCTTAGCCGCCTTGGGGGGCGCGGGCACTGAAGCTTTCTTT.

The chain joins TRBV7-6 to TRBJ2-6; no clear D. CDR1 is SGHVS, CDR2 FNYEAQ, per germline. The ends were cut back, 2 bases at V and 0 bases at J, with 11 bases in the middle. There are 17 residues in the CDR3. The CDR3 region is CASSLYPPLSGANVLTF. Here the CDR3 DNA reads TGTGCCAGCAGCTTATACCCCCCTCTCTCTGGGGCCAACGTCCTGACTTTC. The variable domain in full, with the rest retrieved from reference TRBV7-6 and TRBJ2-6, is GAGVSQSPRYKVTKRGQDVALRCDPISGHVSLYWYRQALGQGPEFLTYFNYEAQQDKSGLPNDRFSAERPEGSISTLTIQRTEQRDSAMYRCASSLYPPLSGANVLTFGAGSRLTVL.